The sequence of this TCR beta chain was determined in a study of cytomegalovirus exposure and HLA in healthy donors. Findings of the study overall: There were some public TCRs occurring in many donors, but most TCR sequences were rare.

On this clone: Antigen: not known.

Amplification used 60 Vbeta primers and 13 Jbeta primers. Some clones are missing from TCRdb's copy, which holds only in-frame ones; the method was immunoSEQ multiplex PCR. The profile shows roughly 180,000 clones, 70% to 80% of them singletons. Trimming pared 1 base from V and 4 bases from J, leaving 15 bases between. Germline assignment: CDR1 SGHTA and CDR2 FQGTGA. The CDR3 runs 16 residues. The chain recombines TRBV7-3 with TRBJ2-3, with D possibly TRBD1 on 6 matching bases. The sequenced material came from PBMCs. The receptor was derived from an older woman in good health and CMV-seropositive. In nucleotides, the CDR3 is TGTGCCAGCAGCTTAATTGCAGGGGCTATGGCAGATACGCAGTATTTT. As protein: CASSLIAGAMADTQYF.